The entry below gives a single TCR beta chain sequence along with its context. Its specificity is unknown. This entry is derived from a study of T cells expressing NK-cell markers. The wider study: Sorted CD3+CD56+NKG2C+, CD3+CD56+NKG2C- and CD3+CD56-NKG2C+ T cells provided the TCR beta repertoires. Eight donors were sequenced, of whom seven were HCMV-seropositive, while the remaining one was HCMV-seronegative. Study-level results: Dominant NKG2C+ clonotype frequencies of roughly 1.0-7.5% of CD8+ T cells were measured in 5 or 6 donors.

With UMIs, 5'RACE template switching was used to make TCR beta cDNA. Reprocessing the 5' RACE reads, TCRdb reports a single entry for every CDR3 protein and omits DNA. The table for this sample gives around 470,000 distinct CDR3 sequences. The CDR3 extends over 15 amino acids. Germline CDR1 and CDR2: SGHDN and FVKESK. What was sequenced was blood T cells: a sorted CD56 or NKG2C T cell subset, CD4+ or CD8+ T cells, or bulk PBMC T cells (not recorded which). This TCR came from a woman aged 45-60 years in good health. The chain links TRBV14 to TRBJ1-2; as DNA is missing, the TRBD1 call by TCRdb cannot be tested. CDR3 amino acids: CASSQTGQSDYGYTF.